A selection of T cell receptor beta chains follows, all from one sample in a study of memory B cells and T cells in multiple sclerosis. Repertoires were generated with immunoSEQ multiplex PCR, while TCRdb's copy carries only in-frame clones and drops some. The sample lists approximately 47,000 clones, over 75% occurring once. What these receptors recognize is not known. Source material: PBMCs from blood kept in culture. The receptors stem from a human donor with multiple sclerosis. The CDR3 runs from the conserved cysteine through the conserved F or W. Each record gives: D gene, clone size, J gene, V gene, CDR3 protein, CDR3 DNA. A D gene is named only where the DNA matches it firmly. The listing skips clone size in some rows; elsewhere it reads once, few, many or a size class.

TRBD2	.	TRBJ2-1	TRBV16	CASSQSARGIIEQFF	TGTGCCAGCAGCCAATCGGCGCGGGGGATAATTGAGCAGTTCTTC
.	.	TRBJ1-2	TRBV28	CASSPPGTTYGYTF	TGTGCCAGCAGTCCCCCGGGGACCACCTATGGCTACACCTTC
.	.	TRBJ1-2	TRBV28	CATSRRGYGYTF	TGTGCCACTAGCAGGCGGGGCTATGGCTACACCTTC
.	.	TRBJ1-2	TRBV5-8	CASSLVGVYGYTF	TGTGCCAGCAGCTTGGTTGGGGTCTATGGCTACACCTTC
.	.	TRBJ2-1	TRBV5-1	CASSLAPPGHYNNEQFF	TGCGCCAGCAGCTTGGCCCCCCCAGGTCACTATAACAATGAGCAGTTCTTC
.	.	TRBJ2-7	TRBV27	CASSLGTSYEQYF	TGTGCCAGCAGTTTAGGGACCTCCTACGAGCAGTACTTC
TRBD1	.	TRBJ1-1	TRBV4-3	CASSSWTGSNTEAFF	TGCGCCAGCAGCTCCTGGACAGGCTCGAACACTGAAGCTTTCTTT
.	.	TRBJ2-1	TRBV6-1	CASSEPGQQSYNEQFF	TGTGCCAGCAGTGAACCCGGACAACAATCCTACAATGAGCAGTTCTTC
.	.	TRBJ1-2	TRBV7-3	CASSLRIGPPGNYGYTF	TGTGCCAGCAGCTTAAGAATCGGACCTCCCGGGAACTATGGCTACACCTTC
.	once	TRBJ2-5	TRBV7-2	CASSLKETQYF	TGTGCCAGCAGCTTAAAGGAGACCCAGTACTTC
TRBD1	.	TRBJ1-2	TRBV6-1	CASSEAGQGYGYTF	TGTGCCAGCAGTGAAGCCGGACAGGGCTATGGCTACACCTTC
.	.	TRBJ1-4	TRBV6-5	CASSSTGSWGRLFF	TGTGCCAGCAGCTCGACAGGCTCTTGGGGGAGGTTGTTTTTT
.	.	TRBJ2-3	TRBV6-5	CATRTIGSTDTQYF	TGTGCCACCAGAACTATAGGGAGCACAGATACGCAGTATTTT
.	.	TRBJ2-2	TRBV7-2	CASSLNRDSNTGELFF	TGTGCCAGCAGCTTAAACCGAGACAGCAACACCGGGGAGCTGTTTTTT
TRBD1	.	TRBJ2-7	TRBV6-5	CATRLDRDPYEQYF	TGTGCCACCAGATTGGACAGGGACCCCTACGAGCAGTACTTC
.	.	TRBJ2-1	TRBV6-5	CASSYRGHRFF	TGTGCCAGCAGTTATCGGGGGCACCGGTTCTTC
TRBD1	.	TRBJ1-3	TRBV11-3	CASRQNRGSSGNTIYF	TGTGCCAGCAGACAGAACAGGGGGAGCTCTGGAAACACCATATATTTT
.	.	TRBJ1-2	TRBV18	CASSPRKNLEGYGYTF	TGTGCCAGCTCACCGCGTAAAAACCTGGAGGGCTATGGCTACACCTTC
.	.	TRBJ2-3	TRBV5-1	CASSLGRQGPTNTQYF	TGCGCCAGCAGCTTGGGGCGGCAGGGGCCGACAAATACGCAGTATTTT
.	.	TRBJ1-5	TRBV7-5	CARRYRGGYSNQPQHF	TGTGCCAGAAGGTACAGGGGCGGCTATAGCAATCAGCCCCAGCATTTT
.	.	TRBJ2-1	TRBV4-2	CASSQVRGPGEQFF	TGTGCCAGCAGCCAAGTGCGGGGGCCCGGTGAGCAGTTCTTC
.	.	TRBJ1-5	TRBV9	CASSGFPGQPQHF	TGTGCCAGCAGCGGCTTCCCGGGGCAGCCCCAGCATTTT
.	.	TRBJ1-6	TRBV11-2	CASSLTEYNSPLHF	TGTGCCAGCAGCTTGACAGAATATAATTCACCCCTCCACTTT
.	.	TRBJ2-5	TRBV30	CAWSVGTRWVETQYF	TGTGCCTGGAGTGTCGGGACCCGCTGGGTAGAGACCCAGTACTTC
.	few	TRBJ1-6	TRBV19	CASRTGTVNSPLHF	TGTGCCAGTAGGACCGGGACGGTTAATTCACCCCTCCACTTT
.	.	TRBJ1-4	TRBV30	CAWSPGTLNEKLFF	TGTGCCTGGAGTCCCGGGACCCTTAATGAAAAACTGTTTTTT
.	.	TRBJ2-7	TRBV4-3	CASSPGSMDEQYF	TGCGCCAGCAGCCCAGGAAGTATGGACGAGCAGTACTTC
TRBD1	.	TRBJ1-1	TRBV6-1	CASIRDRAVSEAFF	TGTGCCAGCATTCGGGACAGGGCTGTGAGTGAAGCTTTCTTT
TRBD1	once	TRBJ2-7	TRBV5-7	CASSLQTAYRDSSYEQYF	TGTGCCAGCAGCTTGCAAACCGCCTACCGGGACAGCTCCTACGAGCAGTACTTC
.	.	TRBJ1-2	TRBV5-1	CASSLGGVMGDGYTF	TGCGCCAGCAGCTTGGGCGGTGTGATGGGAGATGGCTACACCTTC
.	.	TRBJ2-5	TRBV5-5	CASSFPGRETQYF	TGTGCCAGCAGCTTCCCGGGGAGGGAGACCCAGTACTTC
TRBD2	once	TRBJ2-2	TRBV29-1	CSASRGGQGLRTGELFF	TGCAGCGCCTCTCGGGGAGGGCAGGGACTAAGGACCGGGGAGCTGTTTTTT
TRBD1	.	TRBJ1-1	TRBV7-9	CASTGQGNTEAFF	TGTGCCAGCACCGGACAGGGGAACACTGAAGCTTTCTTT
.	.	TRBJ2-3	TRBV9	CASSVERGGSTDTQYF	TGTGCCAGCAGCGTTGAACGCGGCGGGAGCACAGATACGCAGTATTTT
.	.	TRBJ1-2	TRBV4-1	CASSQDRLNYGYTF	TGCGCCAGCAGCCAAGACCGGTTGAACTATGGCTACACCTTC
.	few	TRBJ1-5	TRBV7-8	CATTQGSAGGDQPQHF	TGTGCCACCACCCAAGGCAGCGCAGGAGGAGACCAGCCCCAGCATTTT
.	.	TRBJ1-1	TRBV9	CASSPGTGNTEAFF	TGTGCCAGCAGCCCGGGGACGGGGAACACTGAAGCTTTCTTT
.	.	TRBJ1-1	TRBV7-3	CASSPHGNTEAFF	TGTGCCAGCAGCCCACACGGAAACACTGAAGCTTTCTTT
TRBD1	.	TRBJ1-4	TRBV6-1	CASRGQGAEKLFF	TGTGCCAGCAGGGGACAGGGGGCTGAAAAACTGTTTTTT
.	once	TRBJ2-5	TRBV5-4	CASSLGPTKYQETQYF	TGTGCCAGCAGCTTAGGCCCCACTAAGTACCAAGAGACCCAGTACTTC
TRBD2	.	TRBJ2-1	TRBV10-3	CAISEGGEGEQFF	TGTGCCATCAGTGAGGGAGGGGAGGGGGAGCAGTTCTTC
TRBD1	.	TRBJ1-2	TRBV11-2	CASSEDRVGYGYTF	TGTGCCAGCAGCGAGGACAGGGTAGGGTATGGCTACACCTTC
.	.	TRBJ1-1	TRBV5-1	CASSLDGSNTEAFF	TGCGCCAGCAGCTTGGACGGCTCGAACACTGAAGCTTTCTTT